This T cell receptor beta chain derives from a study of blood T cell repertoires in COVID-19. Turning to the study itself: Sources were T cells, B-cell-depleted T cells, or PBMCs; the material itself was cDNA or gDNA.

In the original workflow: Counts of nucleated cells, estimated from reference gene primer amplification, were obtained. Profiled with immunoSEQ multiplex PCR; TCRdb holds only in-frame clones, not every one. The V and J calls and clone size were taken over from that table, and D and trimming were inferred from the DNA. The sample has roughly 200,000 clones, roughly 85% seen once. This CDR3 has 14 amino acids. V lost 4 bases and J 0 bases, leaving 10 bases between the germline ends. Germline assignment: CDR1 GTSNPN and CDR2 SVGIG (reference sequence). The material sequenced was peripheral blood. The receptor was isolated from a woman of 80 years or more with acute or convalescent COVID-19. V and J are TRBV30 and TRBJ1-3; the D is unclear. The CDR3 loop reads CAWTIEGSGNTIYF. The CDR3 DNA follows: TGTGCCTGGACCATTGAGGGCTCTGGAAACACCATATATTTT.